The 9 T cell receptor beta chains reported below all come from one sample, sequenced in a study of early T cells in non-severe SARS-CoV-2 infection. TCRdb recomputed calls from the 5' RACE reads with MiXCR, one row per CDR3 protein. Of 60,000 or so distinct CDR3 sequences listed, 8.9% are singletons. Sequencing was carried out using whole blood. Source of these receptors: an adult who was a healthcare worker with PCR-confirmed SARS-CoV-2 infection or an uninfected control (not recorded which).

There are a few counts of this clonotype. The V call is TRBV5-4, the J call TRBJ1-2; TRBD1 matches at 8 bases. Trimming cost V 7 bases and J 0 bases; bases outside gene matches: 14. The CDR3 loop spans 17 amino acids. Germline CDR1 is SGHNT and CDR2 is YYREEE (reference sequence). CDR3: CASGTPPGQAPNYGYTF. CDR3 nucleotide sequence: TGTGCCAGCGGAACGCCCCCGGGACAGGCTCCTAACTATGGCTACACCTTC.

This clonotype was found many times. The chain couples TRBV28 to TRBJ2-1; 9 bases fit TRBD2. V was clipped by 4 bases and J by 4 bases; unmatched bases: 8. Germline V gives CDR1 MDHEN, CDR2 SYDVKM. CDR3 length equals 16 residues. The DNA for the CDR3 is TGTGCCAGCAGTTCAATAGCGGGAGTGGAATACAATGAGCAGTTCTTC. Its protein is CASSSIAGVEYNEQFF.

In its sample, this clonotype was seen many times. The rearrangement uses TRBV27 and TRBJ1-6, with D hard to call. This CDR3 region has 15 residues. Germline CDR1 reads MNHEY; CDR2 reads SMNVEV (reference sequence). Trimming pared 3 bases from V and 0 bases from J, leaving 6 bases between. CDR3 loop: CASSFGGSYNSPLHF. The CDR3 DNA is TGTGCCAGCAGTTTCGGTGGCTCCTATAATTCACCCCTCCACTTT.

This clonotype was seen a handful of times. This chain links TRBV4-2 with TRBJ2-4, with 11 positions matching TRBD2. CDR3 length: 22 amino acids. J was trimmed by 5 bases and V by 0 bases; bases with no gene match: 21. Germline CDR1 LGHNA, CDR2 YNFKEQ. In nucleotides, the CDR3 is TGTGCCAGCAGCCAAGATGGGCTAAGACTAGCGGGAACCTACCGACAGGAAAACATTCAGTACTTC. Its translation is CASSQDGLRLAGTYRQENIQYF.

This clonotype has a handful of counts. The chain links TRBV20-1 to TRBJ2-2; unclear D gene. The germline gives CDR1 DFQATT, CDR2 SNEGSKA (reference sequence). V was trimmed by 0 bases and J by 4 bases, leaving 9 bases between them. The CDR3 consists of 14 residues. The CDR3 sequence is CSARDPTFTGELFF. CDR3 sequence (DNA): TGCAGTGCTAGAGATCCTACCTTCACCGGGGAGCTGTTTTTT.

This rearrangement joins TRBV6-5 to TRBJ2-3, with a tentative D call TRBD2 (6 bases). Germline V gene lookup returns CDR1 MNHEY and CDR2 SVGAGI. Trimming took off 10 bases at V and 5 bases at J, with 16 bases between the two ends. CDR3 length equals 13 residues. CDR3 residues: CATRGGVQDTQYF. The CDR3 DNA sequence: TGTGCCACCAGAGGAGGGGTACAAGATACGCAGTATTTT.

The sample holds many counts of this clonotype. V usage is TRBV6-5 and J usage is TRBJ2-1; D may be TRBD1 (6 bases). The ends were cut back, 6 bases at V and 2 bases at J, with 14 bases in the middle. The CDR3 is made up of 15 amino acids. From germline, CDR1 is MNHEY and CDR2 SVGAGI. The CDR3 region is CASSHGQGPYNEQFF. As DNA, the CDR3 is TGTGCCAGCAGCCACGGGCAGGGGCCCTACAATGAGCAGTTCTTC.

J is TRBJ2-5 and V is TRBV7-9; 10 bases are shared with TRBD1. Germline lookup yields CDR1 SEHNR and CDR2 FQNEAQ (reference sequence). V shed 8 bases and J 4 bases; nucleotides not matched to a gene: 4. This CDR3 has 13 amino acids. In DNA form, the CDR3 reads TGTGCCAGCCACAGACAGGGGGCAGAGACCCAGTACTTC. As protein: CASHRQGAETQYF.

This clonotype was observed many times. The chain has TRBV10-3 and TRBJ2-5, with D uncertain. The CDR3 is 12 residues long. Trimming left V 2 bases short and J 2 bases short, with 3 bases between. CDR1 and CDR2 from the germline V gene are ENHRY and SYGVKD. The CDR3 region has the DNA TGTGCCATCAGTGAGAGGCAAGAGACCCAGTACTTC. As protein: CAISERQETQYF.